Following are 11 T cell receptor beta chains from one sample sequenced in a study of CD8 T cells in ankylosing spondylitis. Using its own MiXCR run on the 5' RACE reads, TCRdb lists one record per CDR3 protein. The profile shows 310,000 or so distinct CDR3 sequences, around 20% of them singletons. The sample comprised blood, either unsorted or a sorted T cell fraction (not recorded which). These receptors all stem from a male donor with ankylosing spondylitis or in good health (not recorded which).

About this clonotype itself: Since a much larger clone is just one base distant, this may be a read error. The chain carries TRBV12-3 or TRBV12-4 and TRBJ2-1, with TRBD2 matching over 12 bases. V dropped 4 bases and J dropped 2; count of bases not matched to a gene: 3. This CDR3 contains 16 residues. The CDR3 sequence: CASSWTSGEAYNEQFF. CDR3 nucleotide sequence: TGTGCCAGCAGTTGGACTAGCGGGGAGGCCTACAATGAGCAGTTCTTC.

This clonotype was counted only a few times. The chain carries TRBV29-1 and TRBJ2-3, with D unclear. Germline-derived CDR1 and CDR2 are SQVTM and ANQGSEA. V was pared by 6 bases and J by 0 bases, with 13 bases between. CDR3 length: 14 amino acids. The CDR3: CSVRPDPSTDTQYF. CDR3 bases: TGCAGCGTAAGGCCTGACCCAAGCACAGATACGCAGTATTTT.

The rearrangement joins TRBV5-1 to TRBJ2-3, with a tentative D call TRBD2 (6 bases). The CDR3 has 18 amino acids. Trimming removed 4 bases from V and 0 bases from J, with 21 bases in between. The V gene's germline CDR1 is SGHRS and CDR2 YFSETQ. CDR3 loop: CASSRTTAATPSTDTQYF. CDR3 nucleotide sequence: TGCGCCAGCAGCCGGACTACTGCAGCTACACCTAGCACAGATACGCAGTATTTT.

The rearrangement joins TRBV6-2 or TRBV6-3 to TRBJ2-7; 9 positions agree with TRBD2. The V gene end was trimmed by 6 bases and the J gene end by 0 bases; junction bases not matched to a gene: 3. This CDR3 is 14 amino acids long. Germline lookup yields CDR1 MNHEY and CDR2 SVGEGT. The DNA of the CDR3 is TGTGCCAGCAGGGGGACTAGCCACTCCTACGAGCAGTACGTC. This translates into CASRGTSHSYEQYV.

With regard to this clonotype: Germline is not matched at one junction end, which may reflect a read error. V is TRBV7-8 and J is TRBJ2-1; TRBD2 matches 7 bases. The CDR3 spans 17 residues. CDR1 is SGHVS, CDR2 FQNEAQ, per germline. The CDR3 reads CASNLNPRGIVYNEQFF. CDR3 sequence (DNA): TGTGCCAGCAACTTAAATCCGCGGGGGATTGTGTACAATGAGCAGTTCTTC.

V is TRBV28 and J is TRBJ1-1; 8 bases fit TRBD1. The CDR3 contains 13 residues. With 2 bases clipped from V and 9 bases from J, the junction kept 5 bases outside the gene matches. Germline V lookup: CDR1 MDHEN, CDR2 SYDVKM. In nucleotides, the CDR3 is TGTGCCAGCAGTTTAACCAGGGGGCTCAAAGCTTTCTTT. Its protein product is CASSLTRGLKAFF.

This clonotype came up many times. V is TRBV10-3 and J is TRBJ2-3; D may be TRBD1 (6 bases). The CDR3 is 13 residues long. Trimming shortened V by 5 bases and J by 3 bases, and 9 bases separated the two germline ends. Germline values: CDR1 ENHRY, CDR2 SYGVKD. CDR3 region: CAISSGETDTQYF. The DNA of the CDR3 is TGTGCCATCAGTTCAGGGGAGACAGATACGCAGTATTTT.

The V and J genes are TRBV9 and TRBJ1-1; maybe TRBD1 (5 bases). The CDR3 consists of 19 residues. Trimming shortened V by 6 bases and J by 3 bases, and 30 bases separated the two germline ends. Germline assignment: CDR1 SGDLS and CDR2 YYNGEE. CDR3 sequence: CASKFKRISRVGADTEAFF. The CDR3 DNA sequence: TGTGCCAGCAAGTTTAAAAGAATTTCCAGGGTCGGGGCGGACACTGAAGCTTTCTTT.

This chain uses TRBV15 with TRBJ1-5, with D unresolved. V dropped 4 bases and J dropped 6 bases, with 19 bases sitting between them. Germline V gene lookup returns CDR1 LNHNV and CDR2 YYDKDF (reference sequence). The CDR3 sequence is 16 residues long. CDR3 sequence: CATSIGSRRGSQPQHF. CDR3 bases: TGTGCCACCAGCATAGGATCTCGAAGAGGCAGTCAGCCCCAGCATTTT.

This clonotype was found a few times. J is TRBJ2-1 and V is TRBV6-5; TRBD1 or TRBD2 may be the D gene (5 bases each). CDR1 is MNHEY and CDR2 is SVGAGI in the germline V gene. The CDR3 is 14 amino acids. V was clipped by 0 bases and J by 8 bases, with 11 bases between them. The chain's CDR3 is CASSYSGEFDEQFF. The CDR3 nucleotides read TGTGCCAGCAGTTACTCGGGGGAGTTCGATGAGCAGTTCTTC.

This chain connects TRBV20-1 to TRBJ2-2, with D tentatively TRBD2 (5 bases). This CDR3 spans 15 amino acids. Trimming stripped 5 bases from V and 2 bases from J, with 15 bases between. CDR1 is DFQATT, CDR2 SNEGSKA, per germline (reference sequence). The CDR3 here is CSAPRGGPNTGELFF. For the CDR3, the DNA is TGCAGTGCTCCCCGGGGTGGCCCTAACACCGGGGAGCTGTTTTTT.